The subject of this entry is one T cell receptor beta chain. No antigen is known for it. This entry is derived from a study of stem cell transplantation in POMP-related autoinflammatory disease. On the study more broadly: Impaired MHC class I-dependent CD8+ differentiation was hypothesized from defective thymoproteasomes. CD8+ T cells were low and CD4+ cells naive-skewed before transplant.

The CDR3 is 17 amino acids. V was pared by 9 bases and J by 2 bases, with 24 bases between. CDR1 and CDR2 from the germline V gene are SNHLY and FYNNEI. Study conclusions and caveats: Unique TRB V-J gene pairings were limited in number in patients with PRAID. In patients with PRAID, every analyzed T-cell subset tended to show lower diversity and higher clonality.

PRAID featured prominent immunodeficiency. The repertoire was sequenced with immunoSEQ multiplex PCR; TCRdb's copy has only in-frame clones and lacks some. The sample has thousands of clones; approximately 93% are singletons. The rearrangement joins TRBV2 to TRBJ2-3, with D perhaps being TRBD1 or TRBD2 (5 bases each). This TCR came from a human donor with POMP-related autoinflammation and immune dysregulation (PRAID). This sample comprised CD8+ T cells from PBMCs, obtained before stem cell transplantation. The chain's CDR3 is CARDLLESGTYTDTQYF. CDR3 in DNA: TGTGCCAGGGACCTTTTGGAATCCGGGACCTACACAGATACGCAGTATTTT.